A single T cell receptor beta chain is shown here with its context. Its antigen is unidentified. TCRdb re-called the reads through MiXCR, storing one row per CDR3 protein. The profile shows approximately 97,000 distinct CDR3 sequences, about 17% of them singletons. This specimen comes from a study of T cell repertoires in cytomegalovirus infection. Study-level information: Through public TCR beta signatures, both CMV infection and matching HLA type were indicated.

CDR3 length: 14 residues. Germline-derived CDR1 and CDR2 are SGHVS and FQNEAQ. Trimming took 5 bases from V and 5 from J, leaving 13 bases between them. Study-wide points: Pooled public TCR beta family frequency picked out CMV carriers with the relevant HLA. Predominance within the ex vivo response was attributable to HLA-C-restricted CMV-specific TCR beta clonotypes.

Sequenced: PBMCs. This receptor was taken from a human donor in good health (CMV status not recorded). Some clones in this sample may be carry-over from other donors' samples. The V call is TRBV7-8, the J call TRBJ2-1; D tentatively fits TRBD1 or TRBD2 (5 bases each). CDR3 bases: TGTGCCAGCAGCGCAGCGCGAGGGGACAATGAGCAGTTCTTC. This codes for CASSAARGDNEQFF.